The 20 T cell receptor beta chains listed next were all sequenced from one sample in a study of Ad26.COV2.S vaccination and SARS-CoV-2 variants. Stated treatment: roughly 18 received Ad26.COV2.S at low or high dose, single or two shots; roughly five received placebo; per-sample allocation not given. Sampling was performed 63 days after the first vaccine or placebo injection. Sequencing was performed with immunoSEQ multiplex PCR; in TCRdb, only in-frame clones are kept and a portion is missing. The data show about 680,000 clones, around 89% seen once. This specimen was peripheral blood, taken in a trial of Ad26.COV2.S vaccine versus placebo. These TCRs come from a person between 18 and 59 years old who received the Ad26.COV2.S COVID-19 vaccine or a placebo.

The gene calls are TRBV4-1 and TRBJ1-2; maybe TRBD1 (6 bases). Trimming cost V 4 bases and J 5 bases, with 14 bases left between them. This CDR3 contains 14 residues. Germline V CDR1 and CDR2: MGHRA, YSYEKL. Here the CDR3 DNA reads TGCGCCAGCAGCCTTCAGGGGCAGGGATATGGCTACACCTTC. This encodes CASSLQGQGYGYTF.

V is TRBV11-2 and J is TRBJ1-5, with D hard to call. Trimming removed 5 bases from V and 1 base from J, with 12 bases in between. Germline assignment: CDR1 SGHAT and CDR2 FQNNGV. The CDR3 covers 15 residues. The CDR3 DNA follows: TGTGCCAGCAGCCCCTACGGAGAGAGCAATCAGCCCCAGCATTTT. Protein product: CASSPYGESNQPQHF.

The table lists this clone with a count of one. The chain employs TRBV7-2 and TRBJ2-3; tentatively, D is TRBD1 or TRBD2 (6 bases each). V was shortened by 1 base and J by 3 bases, with 11 bases between the two germline ends. The CDR3 covers 15 residues. CDR1 is SGHTA and CDR2 is FQGNSA in the germline V gene. The CDR3 loop reads CASSLDRAGTDTQYF. DNA of the CDR3: TGTGCCAGCAGCTTAGACAGGGCGGGGACAGATACGCAGTATTTT.

The chain has TRBV19 and TRBJ2-4; the match to TRBD2 covers 7 bases. The CDR3 has 18 residues. Germline V lookup: CDR1 LNHDA, CDR2 SQIVND (reference sequence). J was trimmed by 0 bases and V by 3 bases; bases with no gene match: 11. The CDR3 bases are TGTGCCAGTAGTATGGCGCGAGGAGCGGGACTAGCCAAAAACATTCAGTACTTC. Protein product: CASSMARGAGLAKNIQYF.

This clone was detected a few times. The J gene is TRBJ1-3, the V gene TRBV7-6; D remains ambiguous. The V end was cut by 2 bases, the J end by 4 bases, with 12 bases between. CDR3 size: 15 residues. In germline, CDR1 is SGHVS, CDR2 FNYEAQ. The CDR3: CASSLSAGSGNTIYF. In nucleotides, the CDR3 is TGTGCCAGCAGCTTATCAGCAGGCTCGGGAAACACCATATATTTT.

The chain uses TRBV7-9 and TRBJ2-1; unclear D gene. From germline, CDR1 is SEHNR and CDR2 FQNEAQ (reference sequence). The CDR3 loop spans 18 amino acids. V gave up 5 bases and J gave up 0 bases, with 20 bases separating them. CDR3 loop: CASSTFVSRRDSYNEQFF. CDR3 DNA sequence: TGTGCCAGCAGCACCTTTGTCTCGCGGAGAGACTCCTACAATGAGCAGTTCTTC.

J is TRBJ1-4 and V is TRBV4-2; the match to TRBD1 covers 8 bases. This CDR3 is 15 amino acids long. The germline V gene has CDR1 LGHNA and CDR2 YNFKEQ. V shed 5 bases and J 6 bases; nucleotides not matched to a gene: 8. CDR3 in DNA: TGTGCCAGCAGCTCCCGCCAGGGGGCTTATGAAAAACTGTTTTTT. Protein: CASSSRQGAYEKLFF.

The chain couples TRBV18 to TRBJ1-3; D unclear. Deletions cut 1 base from V and 8 bases from J, with 15 bases between. Looked up from germline, CDR1 is KGHSH and CDR2 is LQKENI. CDR3 size: 15 residues. CDR3: CASSPQTTPRHTIYF. The CDR3 coding sequence is TGTGCCAGCTCACCACAGACAACCCCGAGACACACCATATATTTT.

The chain carries TRBV7-6 and TRBJ1-5, with unresolved D. This CDR3 is built from 13 residues. Per the germline V gene, CDR1 is SGHVS and CDR2 is FNYEAQ. Trimming removed 1 base from V and 7 bases from J, with 8 bases in between. The CDR3: CASSLGPGQPQHF. The CDR3 DNA sequence: TGTGCCAGCAGCTTAGGTCCGGGACAGCCCCAGCATTTT.

The gene calls are TRBV10-1 and TRBJ1-6; 7 nucleotides line up with TRBD1. This CDR3 spans 16 amino acids. The V gene end was trimmed by 3 bases and the J gene end by 6 bases; junction bases not matched to a gene: 8. Germline V gene lookup returns CDR1 WNHNN and CDR2 SYGVQD (reference sequence). The CDR3 DNA sequence: TGCGCCAGCAGTGATCACAGGGGCGTGAGTAATTCACCCCTCCACTTT. As protein: CASSDHRGVSNSPLHF.

The CDR3 region has the DNA TGTGCCAGTAGTATTGGGTCCCGACAGGGCACAGATACGCAGTATTTT. It specifies CASSIGSRQGTDTQYF. The V call is TRBV19, the J call TRBJ2-3; maybe TRBD1 (6 bases). Trimming left V 3 bases short and J 1 base short, with 14 bases between. This CDR3 contains 16 residues. Looked up from germline, CDR1 is LNHDA and CDR2 is SQIVND (reference sequence).

This clone occurred once. The V and J genes are TRBV4-1 and TRBJ2-1; D unclear. This CDR3 is 16 amino acids long. Germline-derived CDR1 and CDR2 are MGHRA and YSYEKL. Deletions cut 6 bases from V and 4 bases from J, with 19 bases between. CDR3 nucleotides: TGCGCCAGCAGTGCTGACCCTGCTTCGTTATACAATGAGCAGTTCTTC. It translates to CASSADPASLYNEQFF.

The chain carries TRBV18 and TRBJ1-4, with D unresolved. Trimming removed 3 bases from V and 8 bases from J, with 10 bases in between. The germline gives CDR1 KGHSH, CDR2 LQKENI. This CDR3 spans 13 amino acids. The CDR3 nucleotides are TGTGCCAGCTCACCGCTGGTACAGGAAAAACTGTTTTTT. The encoded protein is CASSPLVQEKLFF.

This chain uses TRBV7-2 with TRBJ2-7; the D call may be TRBD1 or TRBD2 (5 bases each). Germline V gene sequence: CDR1 SGHTA, CDR2 FQGNSA. The germline V and J ends were trimmed by 6 bases and 2 bases, with 14 bases remaining between them. The length of the CDR3 is 14 residues. CDR3 sequence: CASSPPGTPYEQYF. In DNA, the CDR3 is TGTGCCAGCAGTCCCCCCGGGACGCCCTACGAGCAGTACTTC.

This chain links TRBV7-2 with TRBJ2-1; 9 bases map to TRBD2. The CDR3 runs to 15 residues. Germline trimming cut 1 base from V and 10 bases from J; bases unmatched to any gene: 8. Germline lookup yields CDR1 SGHTA and CDR2 FQGNSA. The DNA of the CDR3 is TGTGCCAGCAGCTTAGAAGCGGGAGGCCCTTTCGAGCAGTTCTTC. Translating gives CASSLEAGGPFEQFF. Combining the CDR3 with reference TRBV7-2 and TRBJ2-1 gives the whole variable domain GAGVSQSPSNKVTEKGKDVELRCDPISGHTALYWYRQSLGQGLEFLIYFQGNSAPDKSGLPSDRFSAERTGGSVSTLTIQRTQQEDSAVYLCASSLEAGGPFEQFFGPGTRLTVL.

This chain connects TRBV3-1 (or the pseudogene TRBV3-2) to TRBJ1-2; D not resolved. Germline V gene sequence: CDR1 LGHDT, CDR2 YNNKEL (reference sequence). Trimming removed 2 bases from V and 7 bases from J, with 8 bases in between. The CDR3 consists of 12 residues. CDR3: CASSQTRLGYTF. In DNA, the CDR3 is TGTGCCAGCAGCCAAACCCGCCTTGGCTACACCTTC.

The rearrangement uses TRBV11-2 and TRBJ2-7, with no clear D. Trimming removed 6 bases at V and 0 bases at J, with 9 bases between. In germline, CDR1 is SGHAT, CDR2 FQNNGV. The CDR3 loop spans 13 amino acids. The CDR3 loop is CASSRTNSYEQYF. For the CDR3, the DNA is TGTGCCAGCAGTCGTACCAACTCCTACGAGCAGTACTTC.

V is TRBV7-2 and J is TRBJ2-7, with 8 bases fitting TRBD2. Unmatched junction bases numbered 13, after V lost 5 bases and J lost 7 bases. Germline V lookup: CDR1 SGHTA, CDR2 FQGNSA. The CDR3 covers 15 residues. CDR3 sequence (DNA): TGTGCCAGCAGCCCGGCGGGTAGCGGGGCGAGGGAGCAGTACTTC. Protein: CASSPAGSGAREQYF.

The rearrangement links TRBV19 to TRBJ2-5; 9 bases agree with TRBD2. CDR3 length: 14 amino acids. V was pared by 4 bases and J by 1 base, with 1 base of the junction left unmatched. Germline values: CDR1 LNHDA, CDR2 SQIVND (reference sequence). CDR3 in DNA: TGTGCCAGTAGTACTAGCGGGATCCAAGAGACCCAGTACTTC. Translating gives CASSTSGIQETQYF. Complete variable domain (other parts from reference TRBV19 and TRBJ2-5): DGGITQSPKYLFRKEGQNVTLSCEQNLNHDAMYWYRQDPGQGLRLIYYSQIVNDFQKGDIAEGYSVSREKKESFPLTVTSAQKNPTAFYLCASSTSGIQETQYFGPGTRLLVL.

J is TRBJ1-1 and V is TRBV10-2; 9 nucleotides align to TRBD1. V lost 4 bases to trimming and J lost 5 bases; unmatched junction nucleotides: 11. Germline CDR1 reads WSHSY; CDR2 reads SAAADI. The CDR3 is made up of 16 amino acids. The CDR3 DNA is TGCGCCAGCAGTGGAGGGGGACAGGGTGGGAGGACTGAAGCTTTCTTT. This gives the protein CASSGGGQGGRTEAFF.